The 24 T cell receptor beta chains listed next were all sequenced from one sample in a study of cytotoxic CD8 clonotypes in ibrutinib-treated CLL. Here immunoSEQ multiplex PCR was the method, and the copy in TCRdb shows in-frame clones only, minus some. The sample contains roughly 250,000 clones, roughly 70% of which appear only once. Source: PBMCs, taken after 24 months of ibrutinib treatment. The source is a human donor with chronic lymphocytic leukemia.

The rearrangement links TRBV5-4 to TRBJ1-4; possible D gene TRBD1, 6 bases. With 1 base removed from V and 7 bases from J, the gap between germline ends came to 11 bases. Germline V gives CDR1 SGHNT, CDR2 YYREEE (reference sequence). This CDR3 is 14 amino acids long. CDR3 loop: CASSLKGGGEKLFF. The CDR3 coding sequence is TGTGCCAGCAGCTTGAAAGGGGGGGGTGAAAAACTGTTTTTT.

This clone came up a few times. The V call is TRBV5-1, the J call TRBJ2-6; possible D gene TRBD2, 5 bases. This CDR3 is built from 18 residues. CDR1 and CDR2 from the germline V gene are SGHRS and YFSETQ. The V end lost 0 bases, the J end lost 0 bases, and 13 bases lay between the germline ends. CDR3 region: CASSLDQGGSSGANVLTF. The CDR3 coding sequence is TGCGCCAGCAGCTTGGATCAAGGAGGCTCCTCTGGGGCCAACGTCCTGACTTTC. Using reference TRBV5-1 and TRBJ2-6 for the parts outside the CDR3, the full variable domain is KAGVTQTPRYLIKTRGQQVTLSCSPISGHRSVSWYQQTPGQGLQFLFEYFSETQRNKGNFPGRFSGRQFSNSRSEMNVSTLELGDSALYLCASSLDQGGSSGANVLTFGAGSRLTVL.

The chain joins TRBV2 to TRBJ1-5; D is ambiguous. CDR1 and CDR2 (germline): SNHLY, FYNNEI. With 2 bases removed from V and 2 bases from J, the gap between germline ends came to 7 bases. The CDR3 has 14 residues. The CDR3 loop is CASSELWGNQPQHF. CDR3 nucleotides: TGTGCCAGCAGTGAACTGTGGGGCAATCAGCCCCAGCATTTT.

The chain couples TRBV6-5 to TRBJ2-2, with D perhaps assigned TRBD1 or TRBD2 (5 bases each). This CDR3 contains 13 residues. The V gene lost 6 bases and the J gene lost 3 bases, with 8 bases spanning the gap. Germline V lookup: CDR1 MNHEY, CDR2 SVGAGI. The CDR3 region is CASRGTDTGELFF. CDR3 sequence (DNA): TGTGCCAGCAGGGGGACCGACACCGGGGAGCTGTTTTTT.

The chain links TRBV28 to TRBJ1-4, with D possibly TRBD1 on 6 matching bases. The CDR3 totals 17 residues. Trimming stripped 6 bases from V and 0 bases from J, with 17 bases between. The germline V gene encodes CDR1 MDHEN and CDR2 SYDVKM. CDR3 loop: CASSPVEGDTTNEKLFF. The CDR3 DNA is TGTGCCAGCAGCCCCGTCGAGGGGGACACAACTAATGAAAAACTGTTTTTT.

The chain recombines TRBV10-3 with TRBJ2-5, with D perhaps TRBD2 (5 bases). Germline V gives CDR1 ENHRY, CDR2 SYGVKD. The CDR3 has 20 residues. V lost 6 bases, J lost 4 bases, and 33 bases lay in between. The CDR3 DNA is TGTGCCATCAGCACCCGAGTGACGTTCGGTGGTCAACCTCGGGGAGAGACCCAGTACTTC. Its translation is CAISTRVTFGGQPRGETQYF.

The CDR3 DNA is TGTGCCACCAGCAGGGGCGGCGGCGGAGTCAATCAGCCCCAGCATTTT. Protein: CATSRGGGGVNQPQHF. The genes are TRBV15 and TRBJ1-5; the D is unclear. The germline gives CDR1 LNHNV, CDR2 YYDKDF (reference sequence). The CDR3 runs 16 residues. V lost 3 bases and J 3 bases, leaving 15 bases between the germline ends.

V and J are TRBV11-2 and TRBJ1-5, with D unresolved. Per germline, CDR1 SGHAT and CDR2 FQNNGV. The length of the CDR3 is 14 residues. Trimming removed 1 base from V and 4 bases from J, with 8 bases in between. CDR3 loop: CASSLGPTNQPQHF. The CDR3, as DNA: TGTGCCAGCAGCTTAGGCCCGACGAATCAGCCCCAGCATTTT.

This sequence joins TRBV23-1 and TRBJ2-1; 14 positions agree with TRBD2. TRBV23-1 is sorted into the ORF group, with uncertain function. V was clipped by 3 bases and J by 7 bases; unmatched bases: 5. The CDR3 contains 16 residues. The CDR3 loop reads CASSQTSGRGINEQFF. CDR3 nucleotides: TGCGCCAGCAGTCAGACTAGCGGGAGGGGTATTAATGAGCAGTTCTTC.

The chain carries TRBV6-6 and TRBJ2-3, with a weak D call TRBD1 (6 bases). The CDR3 covers 13 residues. Germline CDR1 reads MNHNY; CDR2 reads SVGAGI (reference sequence). Trimming cost V 4 bases and J 3 bases, with 8 bases left between them. Written as DNA, the CDR3 is TGTGCCAGCAGTTCACAGGGTACAGATACGCAGTATTTT. Translation: CASSSQGTDTQYF.

This rearrangement joins TRBV6-1 to TRBJ2-7; D assignment may be TRBD1 or TRBD2 (5 bases each). V was pared by 3 bases and J by 3 bases, with 9 bases between. The germline V gene encodes CDR1 MNHNS and CDR2 SASEGT. This CDR3 spans 13 amino acids. CDR3 region: CASSEGRVYEQYF. The DNA of the CDR3 is TGTGCCAGCAGTGAGGGACGGGTCTACGAGCAGTACTTC.

This rearrangement joins TRBV19 to TRBJ2-2; D remains unclear. The CDR3 covers 14 residues. Germline CDR1 is LNHDA and CDR2 is SQIVND (reference sequence). The germline V and J ends were trimmed by 6 bases and 5 bases, with 13 bases remaining between them. CDR3 region: CASSIPGFTGELFF. CDR3 nucleotide sequence: TGTGCCAGTAGCATCCCAGGTTTTACCGGGGAGCTGTTTTTT. Looking up the rest from reference TRBV19 and TRBJ2-2 gives the full variable domain: DGGITQSPKYLFRKEGQNVTLSCEQNLNHDAMYWYRQDPGQGLRLIYYSQIVNDFQKGDIAEGYSVSREKKESFPLTVTSAQKNPTAFYLCASSIPGFTGELFFGEGSRLTVL.

Only a few counts were recorded for this clone. V and J are TRBV5-1 and TRBJ1-1; D is unresolved. The CDR3 loop spans 15 amino acids. CDR1 is SGHRS and CDR2 is YFSETQ in the germline V gene. Trimming left V 4 bases short and J 0 bases short, with 13 bases between. In nucleotides, the CDR3 is TGCGCCAGCAGCCCCGTTAGTATTCTGAACACTGAAGCTTTCTTT. It specifies CASSPVSILNTEAFF.

This rearrangement joins TRBV2 to TRBJ1-4, with a possible D match to TRBD1 (5 bases). The CDR3 spans 17 residues. Trimming took 7 bases from V and 0 from J, leaving 18 bases between them. Looked up from germline, CDR1 is SNHLY and CDR2 is FYNNEI. The DNA for the CDR3 is TGTGCCAGCACGCGGGGGGACGGTGTTGCAACTAATGAAAAACTGTTTTTT. Its translation: CASTRGDGVATNEKLFF.

The V and J genes are TRBV5-4 and TRBJ2-7, with TRBD2 as a possible D gene (7 bases). The CDR3 is made up of 13 amino acids. Germline-derived CDR1 and CDR2 are SGHNT and YYREEE (reference sequence). The V and J ends lost 4 bases and 3 bases respectively, with 11 bases between them. This CDR3 reads CASSPGGLYEQYF. Written as DNA, the CDR3 is TGTGCCAGCAGCCCGGGGGGCCTCTACGAGCAGTACTTC. Looking up the rest from reference TRBV5-4 and TRBJ2-7 gives the full variable domain: ETGVTQSPTHLIKTRGQQVTLRCSSQSGHNTVSWYQQALGQGPQFIFQYYREEENGRGNFPPRFSGLQFPNYSSELNVNALELDDSALYLCASSPGGLYEQYFGPGTRLTVT.

The V gene is TRBV7-9, the J gene TRBJ2-7; 7 bases are shared with TRBD1. Germline loops: CDR1 SEHNR, CDR2 FQNEAQ (reference sequence). CDR3 length: 16 amino acids. V lost 1 base to trimming and J lost 0 bases; unmatched junction nucleotides: 6. This CDR3 reads CASSLVSRGYSYEQYF. In nucleotides, the CDR3 is TGTGCCAGCAGCTTAGTGAGCAGGGGGTACTCCTACGAGCAGTACTTC.

The table lists this clone with a few counts. The gene calls are TRBV9 and TRBJ2-1; D not resolved. V dropped 1 base and J dropped 9 bases, with 11 bases sitting between them. The germline V gene has CDR1 SGDLS and CDR2 YYNGEE. CDR3 length equals 13 residues. DNA of the CDR3: TGTGCCAGCAGCGTAACTTTGGCAGGTGAGCAGTTCTTC. This gives the protein CASSVTLAGEQFF.

This clone came up once. V and J are TRBV19 and TRBJ2-7, with D tentatively TRBD1 (6 bases). CDR1 LNHDA and CDR2 SQIVND come from the germline V gene (reference sequence). Trimming shortened V by 5 bases and J by 3 bases, and 17 bases separated the two germline ends. The CDR3 is 15 residues long. The CDR3 coding sequence is TGTGCCAGTAGTGTATCGCCGGGACAAAACTACGAGCAGTACTTC. Its translation is CASSVSPGQNYEQYF.

The chain recombines TRBV5-6 with TRBJ2-7, with a possible D match to TRBD2 (5 bases). CDR1 and CDR2 from the germline V gene are SGHDT and YYEEEE. The CDR3 length is 14 residues. V lost 2 bases to trimming and J lost 4 bases, with 13 bases between them. CDR3 nucleotide sequence: TGTGCCAGCAGCTTTTCCCCTCCGGGATACGAGCAGTACTTC. Its translation: CASSFSPPGYEQYF.

This chain links TRBV28 with TRBJ2-1; D ambiguous. The CDR3 has 10 amino acids. V was cut by 3 bases and J by 11 bases, with 5 bases left in between. Germline CDR1 MDHEN, CDR2 SYDVKM. The CDR3 DNA follows: TGTGCCAGCAGTTTGGGGAAGCAGTTCTTC. This sequence encodes CASSLGKQFF.

The chain has TRBV7-3 and TRBJ1-1, with D possibly TRBD1 on 5 matching bases. The ends were cut back, 2 bases at V and 0 bases at J, with 10 bases in the middle. The germline gives CDR1 SGHTA, CDR2 FQGTGA. The CDR3 length is 15 residues. The CDR3, as DNA: TGTGCCAGCAGCTTACTCCAGGGCATGAACACTGAAGCTTTCTTT. This sequence encodes CASSLLQGMNTEAFF. Full variable domain (missing parts from reference TRBV7-3 and TRBJ1-1): GAGVSQTPSNKVTEKGKYVELRCDPISGHTALYWYRQSLGQGPEFLIYFQGTGAADDSGLPNDRFFAVRPEGSVSTLKIQRTERGDSAVYLCASSLLQGMNTEAFFGQGTRLTVV.

J is TRBJ2-1 and V is TRBV30, with TRBD2 matching 8 bases. The V and J ends lost 1 base and 3 bases, in that order; junction bases with no gene match: 2. Germline loops: CDR1 GTSNPN, CDR2 SVGIG (reference sequence). The CDR3 is 14 amino acids. CDR3 nucleotide sequence: TGTGCCTGGAGTGAGCTAGCGGGCTACAATGAGCAGTTCTTC. Its translation is CAWSELAGYNEQFF. Variable domain in full (rest from reference TRBV30 and TRBJ2-1): SQTIHQWPATLVQPVGSPLSLECTVEGTSNPNLYWYRQAAGRGLQLLFYSVGIGQISSEVPQNLSASRPQDRQFILSSKKLLLSDSGFYLCAWSELAGYNEQFFGPGTRLTVL.

The chain couples TRBV28 to TRBJ1-5; D is ambiguous. There are 13 residues in the CDR3. CDR1 MDHEN and CDR2 SYDVKM come from the germline V gene. V was cut by 6 bases and J by 11 bases, with 17 bases left in between. The CDR3 DNA reads as TGTGCCAGCAGCCTGGGAGTGCACGTTGCCCAGCATTTT. Translating gives CASSLGVHVAQHF.

This chain joins TRBV2 and TRBJ1-1; TRBD1 agrees at 10 bases. V trimming: 4 bases; J trimming: 7 bases; junction bases outside the gene matches: 3. CDR1 and CDR2 from the germline V gene are SNHLY and FYNNEI. The CDR3 runs to 13 residues. The CDR3 coding sequence is TGTGCCAGCAGTGTGGGACAGGGGCTTGAAGCTTTCTTT. Translated, it gives CASSVGQGLEAFF.